The 29 T cell receptor beta chains given below trace back to one sample, sequenced in a study of metastatic and nonmetastatic thyroid tumors (dated by TCRdb to the early 2020s). No treatment had been received by any patient before thyroid surgery. Library generation was performed with PCR. The sample was run on an Illumina HiSeq 4000. TCRdb itself trimmed the public reads at Q25 with fastp, ran MiXCR and retained productive beta chains. The table for this sample lists about 20,000 clones; approximately 34% of them were counted only once. The ten most abundant clones make up roughly 28% of the sample. The sample taken for sequencing was tumor tissue. All receptors come from a female donor with papillary thyroid cancer or a benign thyroid nodule (not recorded which). Some clones in this sample may be carry-over from other donors' samples.

The V gene is TRBV20-1, the J gene TRBJ1-5; D uncertain. The germline V gene encodes CDR1 DFQATT and CDR2 SNEGSKA (reference sequence). Between the trimmed V and J ends, which lost 1 base and 5 bases, there was a span of 12 bases. The CDR3 runs to 14 residues. The CDR3 DNA reads as TGCAGTGCTAGAGGGACGGGGTCAGATCAGCCCCAGCATTTT. Translation: CSARGTGSDQPQHF.

V and J are TRBV5-6 and TRBJ1-2; D remains ambiguous. The CDR3 loop spans 12 amino acids. V lost 1 base and J 7 bases, leaving 8 bases between the germline ends. Germline V gene lookup returns CDR1 SGHDT and CDR2 YYEEEE. The CDR3 sequence: CASSLWGSGYTF. DNA of the CDR3: TGTGCCAGCAGCTTGTGGGGATCTGGCTACACCTTC.

The V call is TRBV2, the J call TRBJ2-7, with D possibly TRBD1 on 6 matching bases. The CDR3 sequence is 15 residues long. The V end lost 5 bases, the J end lost 4 bases, and 18 bases lay between the germline ends. CDR1 is SNHLY, CDR2 FYNNEI, per germline. This CDR3 reads CASSRSQGTSYEQYF. In nucleotides, the CDR3 is TGTGCCAGCAGTCGATCTCAGGGGACGTCATACGAGCAGTACTTC.

The table lists this clone with a few counts. As the CDR3 is not closed by the conserved phenylalanine or tryptophan, this likely results from a read error. The DNA is omitted, as the CDR3 cannot be located on it reliably, and the CDR3 follows TCRdb's listing. The chain recombines TRBV7-9 with TRBJ2-1; the tabulated D call, TRBD1, remains unverified against the DNA. In germline, CDR1 is SEHNR, CDR2 FQNEAQ (reference sequence). The CDR3 numbers 8 amino acids, ends counted. CDR3 loop: CASSLAGT.

The table lists this clone with a few counts. The V call is TRBV28, the J call TRBJ2-7; the D call may be TRBD1 or TRBD2 (5 bases each). Germline V gene lookup returns CDR1 MDHEN and CDR2 SYDVKM. The CDR3 is made up of 12 amino acids. Between the trimmed V and J ends, which lost 3 bases and 4 bases, there was a span of 7 bases. The chain's CDR3 is CASSFWGYEQYF. CDR3 nucleotide sequence: TGTGCCAGCAGTTTTTGGGGGTACGAGCAGTACTTC. The entire variable domain, with the rest obtained from reference TRBV28 and TRBJ2-7, is as follows: DVKVTQSSRYLVKRTGEKVFLECVQDMDHENMFWYRQDPGLGLRLIYFSYDVKMKEKGDIPEGYSVSREKKERFSLILESASTNQTSMYLCASSFWGYEQYFGPGTRLTVT.

The rearrangement joins TRBV20-1 to TRBJ2-1; 13 bases are shared with TRBD2. Germline V gives CDR1 DFQATT, CDR2 SNEGSKA (reference sequence). With 6 bases clipped from V and 6 bases from J, the junction kept 5 bases outside the gene matches. The CDR3 contains 14 residues. The CDR3 spells CSALGLAGINEQFF. The CDR3 DNA follows: TGCAGTGCCCTGGGACTAGCGGGGATCAATGAGCAGTTCTTC.

The CDR3 is CASSPPDRANGYTF. In DNA, the CDR3 is TGTGCCAGCAGCCCCCCTGACAGGGCGAATGGCTACACCTTC. The chain carries TRBV3-1 and TRBJ1-2; TRBD1 aligns across 7 bases. V lost 4 bases to trimming and J lost 6 bases; unmatched junction nucleotides: 8. CDR1 LGHDT and CDR2 YNNKEL come from the germline V gene (reference sequence). CDR3 length equals 14 residues.

The rearrangement links TRBV6-1 to TRBJ2-7, with D possibly being TRBD1 or TRBD2 (5 bases each). Germline lookup yields CDR1 MNHNS and CDR2 SASEGT. The CDR3 contains 15 residues. Trimming removed 6 bases from V and 2 bases from J, with 17 bases in between. The CDR3 bases are TGTGCCAGCAGCCAAGGGACCCAGGGAACCTACGAGCAGTACTTC. Translating gives CASSQGTQGTYEQYF.

V usage is TRBV11-3 and J usage is TRBJ2-5, with D possibly matching TRBD1 (5 bases). From germline, CDR1 is SGHNT and CDR2 YENEEA. V was trimmed by 4 bases and J by 3 bases, leaving 15 bases between them. This CDR3 has 15 amino acids. CDR3 sequence (DNA): TGTGCCAGCAGCTCCCTGGACAACCGCGAAGAGACCCAGTACTTC. Protein product: CASSSLDNREETQYF.

The chain uses TRBV5-1 and TRBJ2-7, with 10 bases aligning to TRBD1. In germline, CDR1 is SGHRS, CDR2 YFSETQ. J lost 7 bases, V lost 0 bases, and 7 bases had no gene match. CDR3 length: 15 amino acids. Here the CDR3 DNA reads TGCGCCAGCAGCTTGGCCGTGGACAGGGGGAAAGAGCAGTACTTC. Encoded protein: CASSLAVDRGKEQYF.

The chain has TRBV5-1 and TRBJ1-4; D unclear. Germline V lookup: CDR1 SGHRS, CDR2 YFSETQ. V was pared by 2 bases and J by 5 bases, with 10 bases between. The CDR3 sequence is 14 residues long. CDR3 DNA: TGCGCCAGCAGCTTTATGTCCCAAAATGAAAAACTGTTTTTT. This sequence encodes CASSFMSQNEKLFF. The full variable domain, with the rest looked up from reference TRBV5-1 and TRBJ1-4, is KAGVTQTPRYLIKTRGQQVTLSCSPISGHRSVSWYQQTPGQGLQFLFEYFSETQRNKGNFPGRFSGRQFSNSRSEMNVSTLELGDSALYLCASSFMSQNEKLFFGSGTQLSVL.

The chain employs TRBV5-6 and TRBJ1-2; a possible D gene is TRBD1 (5 bases). CDR1 and CDR2 from the germline V gene are SGHDT and YYEEEE. V was clipped by 5 bases and J by 7 bases, with 12 bases between them. The CDR3 covers 12 residues. CDR3 loop: CASSWSGSGYTF. The CDR3 region has the DNA TGTGCCAGCAGTTGGTCAGGGTCTGGCTACACCTTC.

The chain has TRBV6-1 and TRBJ2-5, with D possibly being TRBD2 (5 bases). Germline V gene data show CDR1 as MNHNS and CDR2 as SASEGT. This CDR3 is 12 amino acids long. V shed 5 bases and J shed 5 bases, with 9 bases lying between them. CDR3 amino acids: CASSSGYETQYF. In nucleotides, the CDR3 is TGTGCCAGCAGTTCGGGGTATGAGACCCAGTACTTC.

This clone has just a few counts. V gene TRBV6-2 or TRBV6-3 combines with J gene TRBJ1-6; tentatively, D is TRBD1 (5 bases). Trimming shortened V by 2 bases and J by 8 bases, and 13 bases separated the two germline ends. The CDR3 length is 15 residues. Germline V gene lookup returns CDR1 MNHEY and CDR2 SVGEGT. The CDR3 DNA sequence: TGTGCCAGCAGTTACCCCCGGGGGTTGGATTCACCCCTCCACTTT. Amino acid sequence: CASSYPRGLDSPLHF.

This clone was detected a few times. The genes are TRBV6-1 and TRBJ2-7; D ambiguous. The CDR3 totals 15 residues. Germline CDR1 and CDR2: MNHNS and SASEGT. V shed 10 bases and J shed 4 bases, with 23 bases lying between them. The CDR3 bases are TGTGCCACCAACAGAGGAGAATTCAACCGGTACGAGCAGTACTTC. Translating it yields CATNRGEFNRYEQYF.

This clone was detected only a few times. V usage is TRBV7-8 and J usage is TRBJ2-1, with D uncertain. The germline gives CDR1 SGHVS, CDR2 FQNEAQ. V lost 2 bases and J lost 9, with 5 bases in between. The CDR3 is 11 amino acids. The CDR3 loop is CASSLSSEQFF. DNA for the CDR3: TGTGCCAGCAGCTTATCGAGTGAGCAGTTCTTC.

The chain joins TRBV24-1 to TRBJ1-2; tentative D call: TRBD1 (6 bases). CDR1 and CDR2 (germline): KGHDR, SFDVKD. Trimming stripped 5 bases from V and 2 bases from J, with 11 bases between. This CDR3 contains 14 residues. CDR3: CATSGSGQNYGYTF. The CDR3 coding sequence is TGTGCCACCAGTGGTTCCGGACAGAACTATGGCTACACCTTC.

This clone was seen only a few times. The chain combines TRBV19 with TRBJ2-7, with 7 positions matching TRBD1. The germline V gene has CDR1 LNHDA and CDR2 SQIVND (reference sequence). The trim removed 3 bases at V and 4 bases at J, leaving 6 bases unmatched. The CDR3 loop spans 14 amino acids. For the CDR3, the DNA is TGTGCCAGTAGTATGTCGGGACAGTTTTACGAGCAGTACTTC. This codes for CASSMSGQFYEQYF. Full variable domain (remainder filled in from reference TRBV19 and TRBJ2-7): DGGITQSPKYLFRKEGQNVTLSCEQNLNHDAMYWYRQDPGQGLRLIYYSQIVNDFQKGDIAEGYSVSREKKESFPLTVTSAQKNPTAFYLCASSMSGQFYEQYFGPGTRLTVT.

The chain uses TRBV5-1 and TRBJ1-2; 11 bases are a match to TRBD1. CDR3 length: 14 residues. The trim removed 4 bases at V and 6 bases at J, leaving 5 bases unmatched. CDR1 is SGHRS and CDR2 is YFSETQ in the germline V gene. The CDR3 here is CASSGQGAADGYTF. CDR3 bases: TGCGCCAGCAGCGGACAGGGGGCGGCAGATGGCTACACCTTC.

This sequence joins TRBV20-1 and TRBJ2-1; TRBD2 matches at 8 bases. The V gene end was trimmed by 3 bases and the J gene end by 4 bases; junction bases not matched to a gene: 8. The CDR3 consists of 15 residues. Germline values: CDR1 DFQATT, CDR2 SNEGSKA (reference sequence). Here the CDR3 reads CSASIVASGYNEQFF. In nucleotides, the CDR3 is TGCAGTGCTAGTATCGTGGCTAGCGGGTACAATGAGCAGTTCTTC.

This clone has more than one count but fewer than ten. This chain connects TRBV6-2 or TRBV6-3 to TRBJ2-5, with D perhaps matching TRBD1 or TRBD2 (6 bases each). V lost 0 bases, J lost 14 bases, and 16 bases lay in between. The CDR3 is 13 residues long. Per the germline V gene, CDR1 is MNHEY and CDR2 is SVGEGT. In DNA form, the CDR3 reads TGTGCCAGCAGTTACTCGAGGCAGGGGAGGTTCTACTTC. This gives the protein CASSYSRQGRFYF.

J is TRBJ2-7 and V is TRBV7-2, with D tentatively TRBD1 or TRBD2 (5 bases each). The CDR3 loop spans 14 amino acids. Trimming pared 7 bases from V and 1 base from J, leaving 14 bases between. Germline V lookup: CDR1 SGHTA, CDR2 FQGNSA. The CDR3 sequence: CASNRDGGSYEQYF. The CDR3 coding sequence is TGTGCCAGCAACAGAGATGGGGGTTCCTACGAGCAGTACTTC.

V usage is TRBV11-3 and J usage is TRBJ2-7, with D possibly being TRBD1 or TRBD2 (5 bases each). Germline V lookup: CDR1 SGHNT, CDR2 YENEEA. Trimming took 2 bases from V and 0 from J, leaving 11 bases between them. The CDR3 is 15 amino acids. The DNA of the CDR3 is TGTGCCAGCAGCTTAAGGGGACCCTTCTCCTACGAGCAGTACGTC. Its protein product is CASSLRGPFSYEQYV.

The rearrangement links TRBV19 to TRBJ2-1; TRBD2 is a possible D gene (6 bases). Trimming stripped 3 bases from V and 9 bases from J, with 12 bases between. The CDR3 spans 13 residues. The germline CDR1 and CDR2 sequences are LNHDA and SQIVND (reference sequence). In DNA form, the CDR3 reads TGTGCCAGTAGTATGACGGGGAGGAGTGAGCAGTTCTTC. It translates to CASSMTGRSEQFF.

The CDR3 loop reads CATSRPTGGADTQYF. The CDR3 DNA follows: TGTGCCACCAGCAGACCGACAGGGGGCGCAGATACGCAGTATTTT. The rearrangement links TRBV15 to TRBJ2-3, with 10 bases matching TRBD1. J gave up 4 bases and V 2 bases, and 3 bases lay outside the gene matches. The length of the CDR3 is 15 residues. The germline V gene has CDR1 LNHNV and CDR2 YYDKDF (reference sequence).

The chain's CDR3 is CASSLADGNTIYF. CDR3 in DNA: TGCGCCAGCAGCTTGGCCGATGGAAACACCATATATTTT. The rearrangement uses TRBV5-1 and TRBJ1-3; D remains ambiguous. Trimming pared 0 bases from V and 3 bases from J, leaving 4 bases between. This CDR3 contains 13 residues. Germline assignment: CDR1 SGHRS and CDR2 YFSETQ.

The V call is TRBV6-1, the J call TRBJ2-2, with D uncertain. The V gene's germline CDR1 is MNHNS and CDR2 SASEGT. V was shortened by 4 bases and J by 1 base, with 7 bases between the two germline ends. The CDR3 sequence is 14 residues long. This CDR3 reads CASSVLWNTGELFF. The CDR3 nucleotides are TGTGCCAGCAGTGTGCTCTGGAACACCGGGGAGCTGTTTTTT.

This chain uses TRBV5-1 with TRBJ2-7, with D unclear. CDR3 size: 12 residues. V lost 2 bases, J lost 6 bases, and 9 bases lay in between. CDR1 is SGHRS and CDR2 is YFSETQ in the germline V gene. The CDR3 region has the DNA TGCGCCAGCAGCTTTTACCCCAGCGAGCAGTACTTC. Amino acids: CASSFYPSEQYF.

This clone was picked up a small number of times. The rearrangement joins TRBV6-1 to TRBJ1-6, with TRBD1 matching 9 bases. The trim removed 7 bases at V and 7 bases at J, leaving 8 bases unmatched. The CDR3 contains 15 residues. Germline CDR1 is MNHNS and CDR2 is SASEGT. The CDR3: CASTQGQGGNSPLHF. CDR3 nucleotide sequence: TGTGCCAGCACCCAGGGACAGGGAGGAAATTCACCCCTCCACTTT.